This T cell receptor (beta chain) was retrieved from a study of T cells in Graves' hyperthyroidism and ophthalmopathy. Overall study findings and caveats: The blood repertoire included most of the expanded thyroid clonotypes above 0.001.

With regard to this clonotype: Its antigen is as yet unknown.

RNA transcripts served as the template for amplifying TCR beta CDR3 regions. An initial round of RT-PCR targeting the TCR CDR3 relied on the HTBI primer set. TCRdb used MiXCR to reprocess the multiplex PCR reads, holding one entry per CDR3 protein. The table records around 620,000 distinct CDR3 sequences, roughly 50% of them present only once. CDR3 size: 13 residues. The V gene's germline CDR1 is SEHNR and CDR2 FQNEAQ (reference sequence). The J segment lost 4 bases and the V segment lost 7 bases, leaving 6 bases of the junction unmatched. Sequences were obtained from peripheral blood or thyroid tissue (not recorded which). The chain employs TRBV7-9 and TRBJ1-2; 7 bases fit TRBD1. The origin of this receptor is an adult woman with Graves' disease, either hyperthyroidism or ophthalmopathy (not recorded which). The CDR3, as DNA: TGTGCCAGCAACACAGGGGTTCTCTATGGCTACACCTTC. Protein product: CASNTGVLYGYTF.